This record concerns one T cell receptor (beta chain) sequence. Its antigen is unknown. No much larger clone is present one base from it, and per-base qualities are unavailable. This record belongs to a study of shared clonotypes between healthy human individuals (dated by TCRdb to about 2020). Regarding the research as a whole: The cohort included three men and two women between 18 and 49 years of age. For each donor, CD4 naive and CD4 memory were each given three plates, CD8 naive was given two plates, and CD8 memory was given one plate. To estimate repertoire size and how much clonotype sharing occurs between individuals, the study deeply sequenced the blood TCR repertoires of about 5 healthy adults. To increase sequencing depth and limit assay-specific biases, different laboratories used diverse techniques to prepare libraries and sequence TCR repertoires. Leukapheresis yielded between about 0.9 and 10 billion PBMCs per donor. Broad study findings and their caveats: Naive subsets generally had larger estimated clonotype richness than memory subsets. Higher generation probabilities were observed for clonotypes shared by all four sorted-subset donors than for non-shared clonotypes. When a handful of donors were compared, the shared fraction of clonotypes was about 5% for naive CD4, less than 4% for naive CD8, 2% to 2.5% for memory CD4, and roughly 0.4% for memory CD8. The small number of donors limited the genetic and exposure-history diversity represented. Even with the large sequencing depth, rarefaction of the sorted-subset datasets indicated that sequencing was incomplete. Only blood was sampled, and tissue TCR repertoires likely differ from those in blood. Pairwise subsampling indicated that sequencing depth was expected to affect the degree of clonotype sharing among donors.

TCR CDR3 regions were amplified from genomic DNA by multiplex PCR using the deep immunoSEQ assay. For each cell subset, the extracted genomic DNA was distributed evenly across all wells of several immunoSEQ 96-well plates, and each plate served as one replicate. For sorted subsets, each replicate PCR was loaded with about 0.2 ug genomic DNA, equivalent to some 27,000 T cell genomes. Purified libraries were measured with a Qubit 3.0 fluorometer, size-checked on a Bioanalyzer 2100, and measured again with the KAPA Library Quantification kit. Every immunoSEQ 96-well plate was sequenced on a separate single-read 150-cycle Illumina NextSeq 550 flow cell. The authors' analysis ran thus. Because the immunoSEQ output held only junctional sequences and lacked quality scores, the filtering could not match the filtering applied to full-length reads. To assign V/J genes and CDR3, sequences were annotated using PyIR, a Python wrapper for IgBLAST v1.9, with IMGT germline references. Reads were removed for weak V/J assignments (E-value above 1e-6), missing CDR3, stop codons, out-of-frame junctions, or ambiguous translated residues. V3J clonotypes were defined by identical inferred V gene, J gene, and CDR3 amino acid sequence. Percentage overlap between repertoires was calculated by dividing the number of shared unique clonotypes by the size of the smaller repertoire. Three approaches were used to assess repertoire richness: RTK rarefaction, the Chao1 estimator, and Recon v2.1 estimates of unobserved clonotypes. For all TCRbeta clonotypes obtained by the gDNA method from a handful of donors, generation probabilities were computed with OLGA. This immuneACCESS table, as held by TCRdb, lists in-frame sequences with V and J called but not all clones. Of the missing ones, under half trace to an unresolved V gene in checked studies; the others have no known cause. V and J calls plus clone size are reproduced from that table; the DNA served to infer D and trimming. This sample gives around 980,000 clones in total; 75% to 80% of them show up just once. Of the sample, 0.6% to 0.7% is held by the ten largest clones.

From the cysteine through the phenylalanine, the CDR3 covers 19 amino acids. The entry retains the CDR3 DNA only, 57 bases that are in frame from base 1. CDR1 and CDR2 were assigned from the germline V gene (reference sequence) as SEHNR and FQNEAQ. Trimming takes 5 bases off V and 4 bases off J; junction bases not matched to a gene: 12. The donors were healthy, HIV-negative adults who had no recently reported acute infections or vaccinations. Every donor was a Caucasian adult living in Nashville, Tennessee, USA. Magnetic negative selection was used to enrich CD4+ T cells, after which naive cells were positively selected on CD45RA and the negative fraction became the memory subset. Blood was obtained by leukapheresis, after which PBMCs were separated by Ficoll-Histopaque density gradient centrifugation and cryopreserved in liquid nitrogen vapor phase. Analytical flow cytometry was used to check the purity and quantity of every magnetically sorted T cell population. From each sorted fraction, genomic DNA was isolated and quantified by UV absorbance on a Nanodrop 2000c.

Material: memory CD4+ T cells from PBMCs. This specimen's cell subset or site label, per the study, means: CD45RA-negative fraction. The rearrangement combines TRBV7-9 with TRBJ2-6, and TRBD1 aligns with 12 junction nucleotides. This receptor was identified in a man aged 18 to 30 in good health. Some clones in this sample may be carry-over from other donors' samples. The DNA is TGTGCCAGCAGCCCCCGATGGGGACAGGGGGCGGAAGGGGCCAACGTCCTGACTTTC. Its translation reads: CASSPRWGQGAEGANVLTF.